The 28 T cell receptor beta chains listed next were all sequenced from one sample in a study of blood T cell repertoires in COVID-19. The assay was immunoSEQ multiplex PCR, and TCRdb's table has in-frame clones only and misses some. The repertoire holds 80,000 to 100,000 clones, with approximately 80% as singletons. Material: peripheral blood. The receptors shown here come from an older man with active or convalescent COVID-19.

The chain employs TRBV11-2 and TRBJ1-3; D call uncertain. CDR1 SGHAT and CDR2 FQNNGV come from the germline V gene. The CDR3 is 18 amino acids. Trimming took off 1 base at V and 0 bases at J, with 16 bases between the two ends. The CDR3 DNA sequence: TGTGCCAGCAGCTTAGCCTTCCCTCGGGTCCCCTCTGGAAACACCATATATTTT. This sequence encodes CASSLAFPRVPSGNTIYF. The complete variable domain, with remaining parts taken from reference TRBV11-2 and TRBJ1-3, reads EAGVAQSPRYKIIEKRQSVAFWCNPISGHATLYWYQQILGQGPKLLIQFQNNGVVDDSQLPKDRFSAERLKGVDSTLKIQPAKLEDSAVYLCASSLAFPRVPSGNTIYFGEGSWLTVV.

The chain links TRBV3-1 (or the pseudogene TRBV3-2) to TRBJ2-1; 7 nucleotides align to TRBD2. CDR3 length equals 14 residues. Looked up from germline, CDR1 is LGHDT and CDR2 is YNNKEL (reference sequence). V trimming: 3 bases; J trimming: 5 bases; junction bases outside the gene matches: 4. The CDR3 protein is CASSHLAGDNEQFF. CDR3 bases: TGTGCCAGCAGCCACTTAGCGGGTGACAATGAGCAGTTCTTC.

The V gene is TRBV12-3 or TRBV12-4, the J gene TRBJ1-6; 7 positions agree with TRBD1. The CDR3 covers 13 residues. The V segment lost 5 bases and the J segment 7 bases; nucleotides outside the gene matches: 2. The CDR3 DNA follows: TGTGCCAGCAGTACCAGGGGGAATTCACCCCTCCACTTT. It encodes CASSTRGNSPLHF.

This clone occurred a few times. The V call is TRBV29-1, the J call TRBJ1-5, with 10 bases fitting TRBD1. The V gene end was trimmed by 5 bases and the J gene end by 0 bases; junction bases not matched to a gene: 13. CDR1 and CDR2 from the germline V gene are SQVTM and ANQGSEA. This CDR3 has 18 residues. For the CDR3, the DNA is TGCAGCGTTCTCCTTCCGGGACAGGGGTGGGATAGCAATCAGCCCCAGCATTTT. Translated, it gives CSVLLPGQGWDSNQPQHF.

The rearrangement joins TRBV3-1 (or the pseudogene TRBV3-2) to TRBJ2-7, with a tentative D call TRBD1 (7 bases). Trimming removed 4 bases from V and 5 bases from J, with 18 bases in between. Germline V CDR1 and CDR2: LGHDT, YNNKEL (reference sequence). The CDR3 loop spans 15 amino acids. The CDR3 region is CASSLGGGRHDEQYF. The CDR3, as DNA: TGTGCCAGCAGCCTCGGAGGGGGCCGCCATGACGAGCAGTACTTC.

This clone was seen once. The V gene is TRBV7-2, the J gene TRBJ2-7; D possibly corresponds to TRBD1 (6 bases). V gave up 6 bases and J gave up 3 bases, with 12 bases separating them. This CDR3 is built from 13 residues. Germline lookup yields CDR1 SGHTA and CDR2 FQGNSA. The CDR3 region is CASSRTAVYEQYF. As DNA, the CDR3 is TGTGCCAGCAGTCGGACAGCAGTCTACGAGCAGTACTTC.

The DNA for the CDR3 is TGTGCCAGCAGCTCCCCGGCCGGGGAGCTGTTTTTT. Its protein is CASSSPAGELFF. V is TRBV7-3 and J is TRBJ2-2; D not resolved. CDR1 is SGHTA and CDR2 is FQGTGA in the germline V gene. V was trimmed by 4 bases and J by 6 bases, leaving 6 bases between them. The CDR3 sequence is 12 residues long.

Here the CDR3 DNA reads TGTGCCAGCAGTGAATATAGTACAGCTTCGACGTTCTTC. This sequence encodes CASSEYSTASTFF. The chain employs TRBV6-1 and TRBJ2-1; D is ambiguous. This CDR3 region has 13 residues. Germline V CDR1 and CDR2: MNHNS, SASEGT. V shed 2 bases and J shed 15 bases, with 17 bases lying between them.

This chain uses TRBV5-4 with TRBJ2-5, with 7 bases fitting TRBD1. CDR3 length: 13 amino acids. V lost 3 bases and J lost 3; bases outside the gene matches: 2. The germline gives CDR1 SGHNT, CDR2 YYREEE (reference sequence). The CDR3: CASSSTGKETQYF. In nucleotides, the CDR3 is TGTGCCAGCAGCTCGACAGGGAAAGAGACCCAGTACTTC. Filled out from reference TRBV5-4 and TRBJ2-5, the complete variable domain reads ETGVTQSPTHLIKTRGQQVTLRCSSQSGHNTVSWYQQALGQGPQFIFQYYREEENGRGNFPPRFSGLQFPNYSSELNVNALELDDSALYLCASSSTGKETQYFGPGTRLLVL.

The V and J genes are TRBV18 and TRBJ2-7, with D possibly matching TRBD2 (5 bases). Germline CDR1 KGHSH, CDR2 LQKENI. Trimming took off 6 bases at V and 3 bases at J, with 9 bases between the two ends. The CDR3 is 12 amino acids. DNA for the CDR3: TGTGCCAGCTCCCCGGGGAACTACGAGCAGTACTTC. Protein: CASSPGNYEQYF. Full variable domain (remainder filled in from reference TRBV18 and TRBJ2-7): NAGVMQNPRHLVRRRGQEARLRCSPMKGHSHVYWYRQLPEEGLKFMVYLQKENIIDESGMPKERFSAEFPKEGPSILRIQQVVRGDSAAYFCASSPGNYEQYFGPGTRLTVT.

This CDR3 reads CASSFAGTGALKKKETQYF. The CDR3 DNA is TGTGCCAGCAGCTTTGCCGGGACAGGGGCCCTCAAAAAGAAAGAGACCCAGTACTTC. The gene calls are TRBV7-6 and TRBJ2-5; 10 positions agree with TRBD1. CDR3 size: 19 residues. Unmatched junction bases numbered 16, after V lost 3 bases and J lost 3 bases. CDR1 is SGHVS, CDR2 FNYEAQ, per germline. Based on the CDR3 plus reference TRBV7-6 and TRBJ2-5, the full variable domain is GAGVSQSPRYKVTKRGQDVALRCDPISGHVSLYWYRQALGQGPEFLTYFNYEAQQDKSGLPNDRFSAERPEGSISTLTIQRTEQRDSAMYRCASSFAGTGALKKKETQYFGPGTRLLVL.

CDR3 DNA sequence: TGCGCCAGCAGCTTGGAGCAGGTCCAAGAGACCCAGTACTTC. This gives the protein CASSLEQVQETQYF. The chain joins TRBV5-1 to TRBJ2-5, with no clear D. The CDR3 loop spans 14 amino acids. V was trimmed by 0 bases and J by 1 base, leaving 7 bases between them. CDR1 and CDR2 (germline): SGHRS, YFSETQ. Full variable domain (rest looked up from reference TRBV5-1 and TRBJ2-5): KAGVTQTPRYLIKTRGQQVTLSCSPISGHRSVSWYQQTPGQGLQFLFEYFSETQRNKGNFPGRFSGRQFSNSRSEMNVSTLELGDSALYLCASSLEQVQETQYFGPGTRLLVL.

This chain's CDR3 is CASSHGTSGFNEQFF. CDR3 nucleotide sequence: TGTGCCAGCAGCCACGGGACTAGCGGCTTCAATGAGCAGTTCTTC. The rearrangement uses TRBV5-5 and TRBJ2-1, with TRBD2 matching over 11 bases. Germline V gene lookup returns CDR1 SGHKS and CDR2 YYEKEE (reference sequence). J gave up 6 bases and V 4 bases, and 6 bases lay outside the gene matches. The CDR3 totals 15 residues.

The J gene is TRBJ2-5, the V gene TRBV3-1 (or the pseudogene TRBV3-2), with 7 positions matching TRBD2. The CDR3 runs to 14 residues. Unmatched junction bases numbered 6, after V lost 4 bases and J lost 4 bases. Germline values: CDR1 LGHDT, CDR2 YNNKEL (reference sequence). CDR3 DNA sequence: TGTGCCAGCAGCCGCTTGGCGGGGGTAGAGACCCAGTACTTC. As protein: CASSRLAGVETQYF.

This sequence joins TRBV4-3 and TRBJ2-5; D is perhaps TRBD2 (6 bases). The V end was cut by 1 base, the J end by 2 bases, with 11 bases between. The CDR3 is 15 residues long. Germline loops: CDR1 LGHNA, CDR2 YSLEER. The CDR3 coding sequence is TGCGCCAGCAGCCAAGTAGGCGGGGATCAAGAGACCCAGTACTTC. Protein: CASSQVGGDQETQYF.

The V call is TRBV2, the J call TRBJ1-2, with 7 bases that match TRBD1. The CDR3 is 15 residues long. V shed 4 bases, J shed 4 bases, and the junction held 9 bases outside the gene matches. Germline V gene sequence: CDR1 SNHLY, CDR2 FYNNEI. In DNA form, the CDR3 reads TGTGCCAGCAGTGTTTATCTACGACAGGGCTATGGCTACACCTTC. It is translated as CASSVYLRQGYGYTF. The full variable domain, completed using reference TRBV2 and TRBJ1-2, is EPEVTQTPSHQVTQMGQEVILRCVPISNHLYFYWYRQILGQKVEFLVSFYNNEISEKSEIFDDQFSVERPDGSNFTLKIRSTKLEDSAMYFCASSVYLRQGYGYTFGSGTRLTVV.

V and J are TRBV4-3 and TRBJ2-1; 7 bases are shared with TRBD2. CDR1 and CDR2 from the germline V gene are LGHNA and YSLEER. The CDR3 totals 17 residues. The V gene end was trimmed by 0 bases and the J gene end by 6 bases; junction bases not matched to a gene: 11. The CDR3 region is CASSQERGGGNSNEQFF. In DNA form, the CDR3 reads TGCGCCAGCAGCCAAGAGAGAGGCGGGGGTAACTCCAATGAGCAGTTCTTC.

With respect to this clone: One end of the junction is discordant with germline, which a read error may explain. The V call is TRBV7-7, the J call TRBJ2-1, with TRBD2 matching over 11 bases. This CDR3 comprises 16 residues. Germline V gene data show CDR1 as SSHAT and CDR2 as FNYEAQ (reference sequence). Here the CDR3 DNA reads TGTGCTAGCAGCCCAATTAGCGGGGGGGCTTTCAATGAGCAGTTCTTC. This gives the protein CASSPISGGAFNEQFF. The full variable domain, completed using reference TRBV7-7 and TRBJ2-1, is GAGVSQSPRYKVTKRGQDVTLRCDPISSHATLYWYQQALGQGPEFLTYFNYEAQPDKSGLPSDRFSAERPEGSISTLTIQRTEQRDSAMYRCASSPISGGAFNEQFFGPGTRLTVL.

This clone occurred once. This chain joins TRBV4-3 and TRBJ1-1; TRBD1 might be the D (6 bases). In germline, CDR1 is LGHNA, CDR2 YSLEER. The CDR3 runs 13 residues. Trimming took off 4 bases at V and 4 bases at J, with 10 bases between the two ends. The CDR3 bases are TGCGCCAGCAGCCTTGACAGGAGCACTGAAGCTTTCTTT. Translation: CASSLDRSTEAFF.

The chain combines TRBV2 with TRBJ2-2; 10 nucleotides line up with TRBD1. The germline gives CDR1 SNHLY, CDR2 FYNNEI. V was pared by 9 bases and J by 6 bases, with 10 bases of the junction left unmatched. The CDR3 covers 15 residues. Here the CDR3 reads CASLRDRGNPGELFF. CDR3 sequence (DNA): TGTGCCAGTCTACGGGACAGGGGAAATCCCGGGGAGCTGTTTTTT.

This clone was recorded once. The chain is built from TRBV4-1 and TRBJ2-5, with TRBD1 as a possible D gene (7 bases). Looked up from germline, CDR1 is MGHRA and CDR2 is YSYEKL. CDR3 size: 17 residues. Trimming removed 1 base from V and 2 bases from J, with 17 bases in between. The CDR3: CASSQGQGGPYQETQYF. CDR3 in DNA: TGCGCCAGCAGCCAAGGTCAGGGGGGCCCTTATCAAGAGACCCAGTACTTC.

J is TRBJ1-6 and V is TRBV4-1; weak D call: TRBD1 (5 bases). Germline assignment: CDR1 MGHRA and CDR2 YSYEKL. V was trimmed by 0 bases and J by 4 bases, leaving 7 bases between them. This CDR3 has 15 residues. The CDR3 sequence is CASSQEKGYNSPLHF. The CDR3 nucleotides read TGCGCCAGCAGCCAAGAAAAGGGGTATAATTCACCCCTCCACTTT.

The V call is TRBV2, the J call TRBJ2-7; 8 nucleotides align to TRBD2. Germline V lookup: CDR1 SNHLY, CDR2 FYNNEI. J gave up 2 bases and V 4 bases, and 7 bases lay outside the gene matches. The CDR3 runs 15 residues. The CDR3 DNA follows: TGTGCCAGCAGTGCCCGGGGGGGGCTTACCTACGAGCAGTACTTC. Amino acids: CASSARGGLTYEQYF.

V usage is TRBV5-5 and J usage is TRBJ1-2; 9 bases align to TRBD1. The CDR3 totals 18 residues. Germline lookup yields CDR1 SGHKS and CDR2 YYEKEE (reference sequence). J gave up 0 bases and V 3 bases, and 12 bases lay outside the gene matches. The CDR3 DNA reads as TGTGCCAGCAGCTCTATAGCCGGGACAGGGAACACTAACTATGGCTACACCTTC. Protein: CASSSIAGTGNTNYGYTF.

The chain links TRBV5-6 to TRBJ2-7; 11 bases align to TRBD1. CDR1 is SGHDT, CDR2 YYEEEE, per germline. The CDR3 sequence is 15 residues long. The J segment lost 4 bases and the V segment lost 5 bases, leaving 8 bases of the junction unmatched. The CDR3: CASRRLGTGGYEQYF. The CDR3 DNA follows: TGTGCCAGCAGGAGGTTGGGGACAGGGGGTTACGAGCAGTACTTC.

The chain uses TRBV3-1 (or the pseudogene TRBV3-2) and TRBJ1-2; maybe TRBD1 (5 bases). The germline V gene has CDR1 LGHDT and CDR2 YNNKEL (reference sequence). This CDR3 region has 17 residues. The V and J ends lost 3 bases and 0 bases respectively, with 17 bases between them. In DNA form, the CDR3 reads TGTGCCAGCAGCCAGGGAGGGGTGCAGCCGTCTAACTATGGCTACACCTTC. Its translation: CASSQGGVQPSNYGYTF.

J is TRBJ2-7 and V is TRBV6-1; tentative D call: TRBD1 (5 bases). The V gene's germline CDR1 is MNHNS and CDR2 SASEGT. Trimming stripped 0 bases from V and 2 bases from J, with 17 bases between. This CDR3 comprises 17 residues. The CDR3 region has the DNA TGTGCCAGCAGTGAAGCGCTTCGCGCAGGGCTAGCCTACGAGCAGTACTTC. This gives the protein CASSEALRAGLAYEQYF.

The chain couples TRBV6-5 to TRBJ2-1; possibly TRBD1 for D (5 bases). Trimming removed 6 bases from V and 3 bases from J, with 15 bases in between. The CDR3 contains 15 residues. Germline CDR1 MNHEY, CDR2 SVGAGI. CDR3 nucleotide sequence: TGTGCCAGCAGCGCCCCAGGGTCGGGCTACAATGAGCAGTTCTTC. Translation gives CASSAPGSGYNEQFF.